The source of this T cell receptor (beta chain) is a study of T cells in Graves' hyperthyroidism and ophthalmopathy. Patients with uncontrolled infections, other autoimmune diseases, pregnancy or lactation were excluded. Clinicians diagnosed patients from clinical symptoms, serum thyroxine and TRAb, thyroid ultrasound and orbital computed tomography. Amplification targeted TCR beta CDR3 regions from RNA transcripts. Carried out on the TCR CDR3, a first-round RT-PCR used the HTBI primer set. TCRdb passed the multiplex PCR reads through MiXCR, listing each CDR3 protein once. The data contain more than 450,000 distinct CDR3 sequences, around 20% of them singletons. The sequencing input was blood. The clonotype comes from a man aged 35 to 55 with Graves' ophthalmopathy.

The CDR3: CASSVEQQPSPLHF. The CDR3 DNA sequence: TGTGCCAGCAGCGTGGAACAACAACCCTCACCCCTCCACTTT. The genes are TRBV9 and TRBJ1-6; D unclear. Trimming left V 2 bases short and J 10 bases short, with 13 bases between. Germline loops: CDR1 SGDLS, CDR2 YYNGEE. This CDR3 contains 14 residues.